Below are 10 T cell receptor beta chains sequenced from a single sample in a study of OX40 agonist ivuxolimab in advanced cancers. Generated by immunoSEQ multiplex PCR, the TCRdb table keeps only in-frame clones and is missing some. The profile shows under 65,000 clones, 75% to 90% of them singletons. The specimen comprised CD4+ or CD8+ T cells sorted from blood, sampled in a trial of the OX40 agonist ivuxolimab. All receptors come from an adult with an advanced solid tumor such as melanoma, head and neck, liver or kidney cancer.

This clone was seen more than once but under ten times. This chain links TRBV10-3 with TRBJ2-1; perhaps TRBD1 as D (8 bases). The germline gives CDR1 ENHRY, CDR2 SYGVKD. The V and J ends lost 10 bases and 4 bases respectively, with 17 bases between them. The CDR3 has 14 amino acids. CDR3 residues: CATAAGQAYNEQFF. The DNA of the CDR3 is TGTGCCACCGCAGCGGGACAGGCATACAATGAGCAGTTCTTC.

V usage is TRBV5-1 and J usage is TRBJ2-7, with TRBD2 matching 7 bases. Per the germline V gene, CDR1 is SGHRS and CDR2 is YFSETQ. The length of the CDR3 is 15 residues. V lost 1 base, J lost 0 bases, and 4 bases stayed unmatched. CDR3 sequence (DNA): TGCGCCAGCAGCTTGTCGGGCGGGAGCTCCTACGAGCAGTACTTC. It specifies CASSLSGGSSYEQYF.

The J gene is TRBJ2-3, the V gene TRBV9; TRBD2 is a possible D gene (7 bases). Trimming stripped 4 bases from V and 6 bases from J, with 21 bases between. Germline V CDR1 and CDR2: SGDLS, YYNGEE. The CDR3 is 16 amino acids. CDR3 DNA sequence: TGTGCCAGCAGCCAGCAGACGGGGGCGGGAGAGGATACGCAGTATTTT. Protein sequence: CASSQQTGAGEDTQYF.

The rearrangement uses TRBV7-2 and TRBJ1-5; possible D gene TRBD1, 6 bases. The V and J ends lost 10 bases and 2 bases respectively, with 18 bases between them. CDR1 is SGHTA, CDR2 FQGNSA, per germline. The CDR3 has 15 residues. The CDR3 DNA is TGTGCCATCGACGACGGGGGCTCCGGCAATCAGCCCCAGCATTTT. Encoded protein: CAIDDGGSGNQPQHF.

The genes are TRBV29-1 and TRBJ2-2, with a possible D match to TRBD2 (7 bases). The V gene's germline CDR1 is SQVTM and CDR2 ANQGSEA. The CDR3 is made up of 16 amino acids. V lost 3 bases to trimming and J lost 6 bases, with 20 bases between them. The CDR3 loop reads CSVEPWGGAGAGELFF. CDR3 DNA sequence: TGCAGCGTTGAGCCATGGGGGGGCGCTGGGGCCGGGGAGCTGTTTTTT.

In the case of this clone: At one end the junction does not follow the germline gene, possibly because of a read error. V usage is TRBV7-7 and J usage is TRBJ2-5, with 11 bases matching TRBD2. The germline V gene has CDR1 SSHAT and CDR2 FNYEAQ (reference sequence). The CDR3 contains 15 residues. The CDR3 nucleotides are TGTGCTAGCAGCCTCGGACTAGCGGGCCAAGAGACCCAGTACTTC. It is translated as CASSLGLAGQETQYF.

Here the CDR3 reads CASSRTANTEAFF. CDR3 sequence (DNA): TGTGCCAGCAGTCGGACGGCGAACACTGAAGCTTTCTTT. The chain carries TRBV14 and TRBJ1-1; D not resolved. CDR3 length: 13 amino acids. Per the germline V gene, CDR1 is SGHDN and CDR2 is FVKESK. Trimming removed 6 bases from V and 1 base from J, with 9 bases in between. Complete variable domain (other parts from reference TRBV14 and TRBJ1-1): EAGVTQFPSHSVIEKGQTVTLRCDPISGHDNLYWYRRVMGKEIKFLLHFVKESKQDESGMPNNRFLAERTGGTYSTLKVQPAELEDSGVYFCASSRTANTEAFFGQGTRLTVV.

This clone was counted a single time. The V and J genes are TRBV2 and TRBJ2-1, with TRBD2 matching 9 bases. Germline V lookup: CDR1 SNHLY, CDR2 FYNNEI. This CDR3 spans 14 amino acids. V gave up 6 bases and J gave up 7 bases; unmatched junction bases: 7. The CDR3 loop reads CASSPSGTRNEQFF. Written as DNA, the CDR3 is TGTGCCAGCAGCCCTAGCGGGACCAGGAATGAGCAGTTCTTC.

CDR3 DNA sequence: TGCAGCGTTGAACCTAGCGGGAGGCCCTACGAGCAGTACTTC. Its translation is CSVEPSGRPYEQYF. This chain joins TRBV29-1 and TRBJ2-7, with 11 nucleotides matching TRBD2. J lost 2 bases, V lost 2 bases, and 2 bases had no gene match. Germline-derived CDR1 and CDR2 are SQVTM and ANQGSEA. The CDR3 spans 14 residues.

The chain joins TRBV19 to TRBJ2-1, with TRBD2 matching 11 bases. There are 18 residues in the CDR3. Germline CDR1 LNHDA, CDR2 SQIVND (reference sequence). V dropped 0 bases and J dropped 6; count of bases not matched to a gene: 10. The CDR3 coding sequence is TGTGCCAGTAGTATAGATTATAGGGCTAGCGGGAGGCTCAATGAGCAGTTCTTC. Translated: CASSIDYRASGRLNEQFF.